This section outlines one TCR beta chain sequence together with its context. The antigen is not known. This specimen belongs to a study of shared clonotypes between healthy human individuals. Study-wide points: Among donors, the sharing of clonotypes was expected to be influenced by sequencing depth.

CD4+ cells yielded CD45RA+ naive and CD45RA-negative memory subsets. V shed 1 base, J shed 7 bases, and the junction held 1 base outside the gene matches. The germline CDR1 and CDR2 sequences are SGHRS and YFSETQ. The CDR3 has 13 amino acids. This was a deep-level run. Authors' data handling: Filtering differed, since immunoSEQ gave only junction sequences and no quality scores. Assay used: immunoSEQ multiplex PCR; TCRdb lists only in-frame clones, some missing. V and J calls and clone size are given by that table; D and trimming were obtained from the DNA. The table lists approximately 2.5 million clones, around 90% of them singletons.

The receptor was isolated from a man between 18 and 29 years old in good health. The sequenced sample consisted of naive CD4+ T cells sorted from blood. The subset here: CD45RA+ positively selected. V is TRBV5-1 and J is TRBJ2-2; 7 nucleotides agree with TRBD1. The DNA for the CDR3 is TGCGCCAGCAGCTTGACAGGGGACGGGGAGCTGTTTTTT. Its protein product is CASSLTGDGELFF.